The sequence of this T cell receptor (beta chain) was determined in a study of shared clonotypes between healthy human individuals. Germline CDR1 is SEHNR and CDR2 is FQNEAQ (reference sequence). The CDR3 is 11 residues long. V was shortened by 7 bases and J by 5 bases, with 8 bases between the two germline ends. Sequencing was performed with immunoSEQ multiplex PCR; in TCRdb, only in-frame clones are kept and a portion is missing. The table shows under 2,500,000 clones, with approximately 95% occurring only once. The chain couples TRBV7-9 to TRBJ2-5; D is uncertain. The sequenced material came from naive CD4+ T cells sorted from blood. Subset reported: CD45RA+ positively selected. The sequence was collected from a man aged 18 to 30 in good health. DNA of the CDR3: TGTGCCAGCACCGTTTTGGAGACCCAGTACTTC. This translates into CASTVLETQYF.